Detailed here is one T cell receptor (beta chain). Clones were sequenced by immunoSEQ multiplex PCR, and TCRdb holds only the in-frame ones, with some missing. The sample has 50,000 to 65,000 clones, approximately 90% seen once; the top ten hold around 2.3%. The data were taken from a study of T cell changes during pregnancy in multiple sclerosis. The sequences come from peripheral blood, collected in the first trimester of pregnancy. This receptor was taken from a female donor in good health, enrolled as a control in a pregnancy study.

The CDR3 sequence: CASSLAGQGTGELFF. The CDR3 nucleotides read TGCGCCAGCAGCTTGGCAGGACAGGGGACCGGGGAGCTGTTTTTT. V is TRBV5-1 and J is TRBJ2-2; 9 bases are a match to TRBD1. The V gene's germline CDR1 is SGHRS and CDR2 YFSETQ. The CDR3 has 15 amino acids. J was trimmed by 5 bases and V by 0 bases; bases with no gene match: 2.